These 5 T cell receptor beta chains were all obtained from the same sample, sequenced in a study of blood T cell repertoires in COVID-19. The assay was immunoSEQ multiplex PCR, and TCRdb's table has in-frame clones only and misses some. The profile shows 150,000 to 200,000 clones, about 85% of them singletons. Sequenced: peripheral blood. Receptors were obtained from a man in his 60s with acute or convalescent COVID-19.

This clone has only one observation. The chain employs TRBV5-1 and TRBJ2-2; D is unresolved. The CDR3 consists of 16 residues. CDR1 SGHRS and CDR2 YFSETQ come from the germline V gene. Trimming stripped 0 bases from V and 6 bases from J, with 15 bases between. The CDR3 sequence is CASSLGISIYAGELFF. CDR3 nucleotides: TGCGCCAGCAGCTTGGGTATCAGTATTTACGCCGGGGAGCTGTTTTTT.

This chain links TRBV6-4 with TRBJ2-5, with D possibly TRBD2 on 5 matching bases. V lost 2 bases to trimming and J lost 1 base, with 11 bases between them. Per the germline V gene, CDR1 is MRHNA and CDR2 is SNTAGT. This CDR3 has 15 residues. For the CDR3, the DNA is TGTGCCAGCAGTGACGCCCCGGGATCCCAAGAGACCCAGTACTTC. This sequence encodes CASSDAPGSQETQYF.

V is TRBV4-3 and J is TRBJ1-4; D is perhaps TRBD1 (6 bases). This CDR3 spans 15 amino acids. V lost 0 bases and J 6 bases, leaving 11 bases between the germline ends. CDR1 and CDR2 from the germline V gene are LGHNA and YSLEER. The CDR3 is CASSQEAGADEKLFF. In nucleotides, the CDR3 is TGCGCCAGCAGCCAAGAGGCAGGGGCAGATGAAAAACTGTTTTTT.

The rearrangement joins TRBV3-1 (or the pseudogene TRBV3-2) to TRBJ2-2; 10 bases are a match to TRBD1. V was clipped by 4 bases and J by 5 bases; unmatched bases: 4. In germline, CDR1 is LGHDT, CDR2 YNNKEL (reference sequence). This CDR3 comprises 15 residues. This CDR3 is CASSPRDRGTGELFF. CDR3 coding DNA: TGTGCCAGCAGCCCCCGGGACAGGGGAACCGGGGAGCTGTTTTTT.

This chain joins TRBV30 and TRBJ2-5; D may be TRBD1 (5 bases). Germline CDR1 GTSNPN, CDR2 SVGIG (reference sequence). Trimming stripped 4 bases from V and 6 bases from J, with 15 bases between. This CDR3 has 13 amino acids. The CDR3 spells CAWKLGGAQTQYF. For the CDR3, the DNA is TGTGCCTGGAAGTTAGGTGGGGCACAGACCCAGTACTTC.